The TCR beta chain described here comes from a study of blood T cell repertoires in COVID-19. In the study overall: Researchers got acute and convalescent COVID-19 samples from the United States, Italy and Spain. PBMCs, B-cell-depleted T cells, or T cells provided the cDNA or gDNA that made up the material.

Source study methods: Estimated nucleated cell counts came from reference gene primer amplification. Generated by immunoSEQ multiplex PCR, the TCRdb table keeps only in-frame clones and is missing some. D and trimming were read from the DNA, whereas the V and J calls and clone size are those reported in that table. Altogether around 21,000 clones are present, more than 70% being singletons, with the ten largest covering 8.5% to 14%. Sequenced: peripheral blood. The source of this sequence is a human donor in a cohort sampled during active COVID-19.

The CDR3: CASSPQAGGIHNEQFF. The DNA for the CDR3 is TGTGCCAGCAGCCCACAAGCGGGGGGGATTCACAATGAGCAGTTCTTC. The rearrangement uses TRBV7-2 and TRBJ2-1; 10 bases agree with TRBD2. Losses at the gene ends were 5 bases for V and 5 bases for J; bases not matched to a gene: 9. This CDR3 has 16 residues. Germline CDR1 and CDR2: SGHTA and FQGNSA.